The 28 T cell receptor beta chains below were found in one sample sequenced in a study of blood T cell repertoires in COVID-19. Some clones are missing from TCRdb's copy, which holds only in-frame ones; the method was immunoSEQ multiplex PCR. Among around 230,000 clones listed, approximately 78% were seen once. Sequencing was carried out using PBMCs or T cells enriched from blood (not recorded which). The receptors were sampled from a man aged 35 to 55 who had recovered from COVID-19.

This rearrangement joins TRBV5-1 to TRBJ2-7; 7 bases agree with TRBD1. Germline trimming cut 1 base from V and 2 bases from J; bases unmatched to any gene: 6. CDR1 is SGHRS, CDR2 YFSETQ, per germline. CDR3 length equals 15 residues. The CDR3 nucleotides read TGCGCCAGCAGCTTGAGCCCCGGGACAGCCTACGAGCAGTACTTC. Amino acids: CASSLSPGTAYEQYF.

This clone came up once. This chain joins TRBV19 and TRBJ2-7; 10 nucleotides agree with TRBD1. The CDR3 spans 14 residues. The trim removed 5 bases at V and 2 bases at J, leaving 3 bases unmatched. Germline V gene sequence: CDR1 LNHDA, CDR2 SQIVND (reference sequence). CDR3 in DNA: TGTGCCAGTAGTCCGGGACAGGGGACCTACGAGCAGTACTTC. It yields the protein CASSPGQGTYEQYF.

This chain uses TRBV19 with TRBJ2-5, with D perhaps TRBD1 (7 bases). CDR1 and CDR2 (germline): LNHDA, SQIVND (reference sequence). The CDR3 sequence is 15 residues long. V dropped 6 bases and J dropped 9 bases, with 23 bases sitting between them. Written as DNA, the CDR3 is TGTGCCAGTAGATTGGAGGGGGCCGGTGTAGGGTCCCAGTACTTC. Translating it yields CASRLEGAGVGSQYF.

The rearrangement links TRBV2 to TRBJ2-7, with TRBD1 matching 9 bases. V shed 5 bases, J shed 0 bases, and the junction held 5 bases outside the gene matches. In germline, CDR1 is SNHLY, CDR2 FYNNEI. This CDR3 has 15 amino acids. The CDR3 nucleotides read TGTGCCAGCAGTAAGGACAGGGGCTCCTCCTACGAGCAGTACTTC. Protein sequence: CASSKDRGSSYEQYF.

This clone was detected only a few times. The CDR3 nucleotides read TGCGCCAGCAGCTCCGGGACAGGGGCTCGCGAGCAGTACTTC. It translates to CASSSGTGAREQYF. The chain joins TRBV4-1 to TRBJ2-7; 10 bases map to TRBD1. Germline assignment: CDR1 MGHRA and CDR2 YSYEKL. The CDR3 is made up of 14 amino acids. V was pared by 5 bases and J by 6 bases, with 7 bases of the junction left unmatched.

This chain joins TRBV6-5 and TRBJ2-1, with TRBD2 matching 12 bases. Unmatched junction bases numbered 8, after V lost 6 bases and J lost 8 bases. The CDR3 is 15 amino acids. CDR1 and CDR2 from the germline V gene are MNHEY and SVGAGI. The CDR3 DNA follows: TGTGCCAGCAGCCGGACTAGCGGGGACTTCGATGAGCAGTTCTTC. Amino acids: CASSRTSGDFDEQFF.

The chain combines TRBV12-3 or TRBV12-4 with TRBJ1-3; 7 positions match TRBD1. CDR3 size: 13 residues. J was trimmed by 8 bases and V by 6 bases; bases with no gene match: 7. CDR3 coding DNA: TGTGCCAGCAGACCACAGGGGATAGACACCATATATTTT. It codes for CASRPQGIDTIYF.

The chain combines TRBV11-1 with TRBJ2-7; no definite D call. The germline V gene has CDR1 SGHAT and CDR2 FQDESV (reference sequence). This CDR3 is 13 amino acids long. V was trimmed by 1 base and J by 2 bases, leaving 6 bases between them. CDR3 residues: CASSLGQTYEQYF. Written as DNA, the CDR3 is TGTGCCAGCAGCTTAGGGCAGACCTACGAGCAGTACTTC.

The rearrangement links TRBV19 to TRBJ2-3; TRBD2 aligns across 7 bases. Germline loops: CDR1 LNHDA, CDR2 SQIVND (reference sequence). The J segment lost 6 bases and the V segment lost 1 base, leaving 16 bases of the junction unmatched. The CDR3 length is 18 residues. The CDR3 here is CASSIVGTSVPSFDTQYF. CDR3 coding DNA: TGTGCCAGTAGTATAGTGGGCACTAGCGTACCCTCTTTCGATACGCAGTATTTT.

This chain links TRBV5-1 with TRBJ2-7; 8 bases line up with TRBD1. J gave up 6 bases and V 4 bases, and 9 bases lay outside the gene matches. CDR1 SGHRS and CDR2 YFSETQ come from the germline V gene. There are 14 residues in the CDR3. In nucleotides, the CDR3 is TGCGCCAGCAGCCGCGACAGGGGCGGCGGCGAGCAGTACTTC. It yields the protein CASSRDRGGGEQYF.

CDR3 sequence (DNA): TGTGCCTGGAGTGCACCCAGGGGACGAGGGTCGCCCCTCCACTTT. This codes for CAWSAPRGRGSPLHF. The chain has TRBV30 and TRBJ1-6, with a tentative D call TRBD1 (6 bases). Germline lookup yields CDR1 GTSNPN and CDR2 SVGIG (reference sequence). The CDR3 length is 15 residues. Trimming took 1 base from V and 13 from J, leaving 20 bases between them.

J is TRBJ1-1 and V is TRBV19, with TRBD1 matching over 7 bases. Germline assignment: CDR1 LNHDA and CDR2 SQIVND (reference sequence). The CDR3 covers 11 residues. J gave up 8 bases and V 7 bases, and 4 bases lay outside the gene matches. CDR3 region: CASIGGREAFF. The DNA of the CDR3 is TGTGCCAGTATAGGGGGCAGAGAAGCTTTCTTT.

This chain uses TRBV5-1 with TRBJ2-5; 11 bases map to TRBD2. The CDR3 length is 18 residues. Losses at the gene ends were 2 bases for V and 5 bases for J; bases not matched to a gene: 14. Germline lookup yields CDR1 SGHRS and CDR2 YFSETQ. The CDR3 DNA follows: TGCGCCAGCAGCTTTGGCCTAGCGGGGGGCAGGATCGTGGAGACCCAGTACTTC. It translates to CASSFGLAGGRIVETQYF.

DNA of the CDR3: TGCAGCGCTACCGCCCGAGGACAGGGATACTATGGCTACACCTTC. This codes for CSATARGQGYYGYTF. J is TRBJ1-2 and V is TRBV29-1, with 8 bases fitting TRBD1. Trimming at V came to 7 bases and at J to 3 bases, leaving 13 bases not matched to a gene. Germline values: CDR1 SQVTM, CDR2 ANQGSEA. The CDR3 is 15 residues long.

The chain uses TRBV7-2 and TRBJ1-2; D is uncertain. The germline gives CDR1 SGHTA, CDR2 FQGNSA. Trimming pared 1 base from V and 0 bases from J, leaving 9 bases between. CDR3 length: 15 residues. The CDR3 loop is CASSLEYRSNYGYTF. CDR3 bases: TGTGCCAGCAGCTTAGAGTACAGATCTAACTATGGCTACACCTTC.

This clone was recorded once. The chain joins TRBV7-9 to TRBJ1-3, with TRBD1 as a possible D gene (5 bases). Germline lookup yields CDR1 SEHNR and CDR2 FQNEAQ (reference sequence). CDR3 length equals 14 residues. The V end lost 1 base, the J end lost 1 base, and 5 bases lay between the germline ends. CDR3 region: CASSLEGSGNTIYF. The CDR3 coding sequence is TGTGCCAGCAGCTTAGAGGGGTCTGGAAACACCATATATTTT.

V usage is TRBV12-3 or TRBV12-4 and J usage is TRBJ1-2; D is uncertain. V gave up 1 base and J gave up 8 bases, with 8 bases separating them. This CDR3 comprises 12 residues. The CDR3 nucleotides read TGTGCCAGCAGTTTAGGACATAACGGCTACACCTTC. This gives the protein CASSLGHNGYTF.

Comments on this clone: Other DNA sequences of this sample code for an identical CDR3. The J gene is TRBJ1-5, the V gene TRBV6-5, with 9 nucleotides matching TRBD1. This CDR3 contains 14 residues. The trim removed 8 bases at V and 3 bases at J, leaving 5 bases unmatched. CDR1 MNHEY and CDR2 SVGAGI come from the germline V gene. DNA for the CDR3: TGTGCCAGCCGGGGACAGGGACTCAATCAGCCCCAGCATTTT. Amino acid sequence: CASRGQGLNQPQHF.

The rearrangement joins TRBV10-1 to TRBJ1-5, with a tentative D call TRBD1 (5 bases). This CDR3 spans 14 amino acids. Trimming removed 4 bases from V and 5 bases from J, with 12 bases in between. Germline values: CDR1 WNHNN, CDR2 SYGVQD (reference sequence). The CDR3 DNA follows: TGCGCCAGCAGTGGGGGCGGCCCGGATCAGCCCCAGCATTTT. It specifies CASSGGGPDQPQHF.

V gene TRBV7-3 combines with J gene TRBJ1-1; D is unclear. Germline assignment: CDR1 SGHTA and CDR2 FQGTGA. This CDR3 has 14 amino acids. Trimming shortened V by 0 bases and J by 1 base, and 6 bases separated the two germline ends. As DNA, the CDR3 is TGTGCCAGCAGCTTAACAGGGAGGAACACTGAAGCTTTCTTT. It specifies CASSLTGRNTEAFF. The full variable domain, completed using reference TRBV7-3 and TRBJ1-1, is GAGVSQTPSNKVTEKGKYVELRCDPISGHTALYWYRQSLGQGPEFLIYFQGTGAADDSGLPNDRFFAVRPEGSVSTLKIQRTERGDSAVYLCASSLTGRNTEAFFGQGTRLTVV.

The J gene is TRBJ2-6, the V gene TRBV3-1 (or the pseudogene TRBV3-2); TRBD1 might be the D (6 bases). This CDR3 spans 18 amino acids. Germline V lookup: CDR1 LGHDT, CDR2 YNNKEL (reference sequence). V dropped 1 base and J dropped 0 bases, with 13 bases sitting between them. CDR3 sequence reads: CASSQVLAGASGANVLTF. The CDR3 coding sequence is TGTGCCAGCAGCCAAGTGTTGGCAGGGGCCTCTGGGGCCAACGTCCTGACTTTC.

The chain uses TRBV4-1 and TRBJ2-3; 7 nucleotides align to TRBD2. The V gene's germline CDR1 is MGHRA and CDR2 YSYEKL. The CDR3 sequence is 17 residues long. The J segment lost 5 bases and the V segment lost 1 base, leaving 12 bases of the junction unmatched. Written as DNA, the CDR3 is TGCGCCAGCAGCCAAGGTCGGAGCGGGGAGGTGAGAGATACGCAGTATTTT. Its protein is CASSQGRSGEVRDTQYF.

The chain carries TRBV24-1 and TRBJ2-1; 7 bases map to TRBD2. This CDR3 spans 17 amino acids. In germline, CDR1 is KGHDR, CDR2 SFDVKD. Trimming removed 3 bases from V and 2 bases from J; junction bases left unmatched: 9. The CDR3 loop reads CATSDGLLAEPYNEQFF. The CDR3 nucleotides are TGTGCCACCAGTGATGGCCTCCTAGCGGAGCCCTACAATGAGCAGTTCTTC.

This clone showed up just a few times. The rearrangement uses TRBV12-3 or TRBV12-4 and TRBJ2-7; no reliable D call. Trimming stripped 6 bases from V and 1 base from J, with 10 bases between. The CDR3 spans 13 residues. This chain's CDR3 is CASSHGSSYEQYF. The DNA of the CDR3 is TGTGCCAGCAGCCACGGGTCGTCCTACGAGCAGTACTTC.

This chain uses TRBV6-1 with TRBJ1-1; no firm D call. The CDR3 is made up of 15 amino acids. Trimming removed 1 base from V and 0 bases from J, with 9 bases in between. Per germline, CDR1 MNHNS and CDR2 SASEGT. The DNA for the CDR3 is TGTGCCAGCAGTGAAGGTCCAGTCATGAACACTGAAGCTTTCTTT. Its protein is CASSEGPVMNTEAFF.

The genes are TRBV2 and TRBJ2-4, with TRBD2 matching over 7 bases. The CDR3 length is 16 residues. V shed 6 bases and J 3 bases; nucleotides not matched to a gene: 11. The V gene's germline CDR1 is SNHLY and CDR2 FYNNEI. This chain's CDR3 is CASRGKVTGGKNIQYF. In DNA form, the CDR3 reads TGTGCCAGCAGGGGAAAAGTCACGGGGGGCAAAAACATTCAGTACTTC.

A single count supports this clone. The CDR3 here is CASSFEGLGSYEQYF. CDR3 DNA sequence: TGTGCCAGCAGTTTTGAGGGTCTAGGATCCTACGAGCAGTACTTC. The chain employs TRBV28 and TRBJ2-7; a possible D gene is TRBD2 (5 bases). V dropped 3 bases and J dropped 1 base, with 13 bases sitting between them. From germline, CDR1 is MDHEN and CDR2 SYDVKM. There are 15 residues in the CDR3.

CDR3 protein: CASSLDPGGVAEAFF. CDR3 sequence (DNA): TGTGCCAGCAGCTTAGATCCCGGGGGTGTAGCTGAAGCTTTCTTT. The chain uses TRBV11-2 and TRBJ1-1, with D perhaps matching TRBD1 (5 bases). This CDR3 has 15 residues. V was trimmed by 0 bases and J by 6 bases, leaving 14 bases between them. Germline-derived CDR1 and CDR2 are SGHAT and FQNNGV.